These 28 T cell receptor beta chains originate from one sample sequenced in a study of T cells after yellow fever vaccination. TCRdb re-called the 5' RACE reads through MiXCR, storing one row per CDR3 protein. This repertoire shows a few hundred thousand distinct CDR3 sequences, about 4% found once; its top ten account for 20% to 25%. Material: PBMCs, obtained 5 days after the yellow fever booster vaccination. These receptor sequences come from a man aged 18 to 30 who received the YFV17D yellow fever vaccine.

This chain links TRBV4-1 with TRBJ1-6; unclear D gene. Trimming removed 1 base from V and 0 bases from J, with 7 bases in between. The CDR3 contains 16 residues. In germline, CDR1 is MGHRA, CDR2 YSYEKL. The CDR3 loop reads CASSQVQSSYNSPLHF. In DNA form, the CDR3 reads TGCGCCAGCAGCCAAGTCCAGAGCTCCTATAATTCACCCCTCCACTTT.

There are many counts of this clonotype. The chain has TRBV29-1 and TRBJ1-2; D possibly corresponds to TRBD1 (6 bases). The CDR3 is 18 amino acids. V lost 4 bases and J lost 4, with 28 bases in between. CDR1 SQVTM and CDR2 ANQGSEA come from the germline V gene. CDR3 amino acids: CSVAPYPGRGGRGYGYTF. The CDR3 coding sequence is TGCAGCGTTGCCCCCTACCCCGGCAGGGGAGGCCGGGGCTATGGCTACACCTTC.

This clonotype was seen a handful of times. The chain joins TRBV6-5 to TRBJ1-2, with 7 nucleotides matching TRBD1. The CDR3 contains 15 residues. CDR1 and CDR2 (germline): MNHEY, SVGAGI. V trimming: 7 bases; J trimming: 2 bases; junction bases outside the gene matches: 10. In nucleotides, the CDR3 is TGTGCCAGCACCCAAAGGACAGGACTGAACTATGGCTACACCTTC. This codes for CASTQRTGLNYGYTF.

In this sample, this clonotype turned up many times. V gene TRBV7-9 combines with J gene TRBJ1-5; D uncertain. The germline V and J ends were trimmed by 10 bases and 5 bases, with 12 bases remaining between them. The CDR3 consists of 12 residues. Germline CDR1 is SEHNR and CDR2 is FQNEAQ (reference sequence). The CDR3 protein is CATQRIDQPQHF. The CDR3 bases are TGTGCCACCCAAAGGATAGATCAGCCCCAGCATTTT.

This clonotype was found many times. This chain links TRBV5-1 with TRBJ2-5; D uncertain. CDR1 and CDR2 from the germline V gene are SGHRS and YFSETQ. Trimming took 2 bases from V and 2 from J, leaving 10 bases between them. The CDR3 has 14 residues. The CDR3: CASSFAVTQETQYF. The CDR3 nucleotides are TGCGCCAGCAGCTTCGCAGTGACACAAGAGACCCAGTACTTC.

The genes are TRBV20-1 and TRBJ1-1; 8 nucleotides align to TRBD1. V shed 2 bases and J 5 bases; nucleotides not matched to a gene: 7. The CDR3 totals 14 residues. CDR1 is DFQATT and CDR2 is SNEGSKA in the germline V gene (reference sequence). CDR3 DNA: TGCAGTGCTAGATCTTGGACAGGGCTGACTGAAGCTTTCTTT. Its protein product is CSARSWTGLTEAFF.

This clonotype was observed many times. The chain uses TRBV19 and TRBJ2-3, with TRBD1 matching 8 bases. The CDR3 has 14 amino acids. J was trimmed by 4 bases and V by 1 base; bases with no gene match: 1. CDR1 and CDR2 from the germline V gene are LNHDA and SQIVND (reference sequence). As DNA, the CDR3 is TGTGCCAGTAGTATAGGACAGGGGTCAGATACGCAGTATTTT. As protein: CASSIGQGSDTQYF. Drawing the rest from reference TRBV19 and TRBJ2-3, the complete variable domain is DGGITQSPKYLFRKEGQNVTLSCEQNLNHDAMYWYRQDPGQGLRLIYYSQIVNDFQKGDIAEGYSVSREKKESFPLTVTSAQKNPTAFYLCASSIGQGSDTQYFGPGTRLTVL.

The V call is TRBV29-1, the J call TRBJ2-2; TRBD2 is a possible D gene (7 bases). V dropped 6 bases and J dropped 6 bases, with 8 bases sitting between them. The CDR3 spans 11 residues. Germline V gene lookup returns CDR1 SQVTM and CDR2 ANQGSEA. The CDR3 region has the DNA TGCAGCGTGCGGGGGCCCGGGGAGCTGTTTTTT. Translating it yields CSVRGPGELFF.

This clonotype was counted between two and nine times. The rearrangement joins TRBV5-1 to TRBJ2-3; 16 positions agree with TRBD2. The V segment lost 5 bases and the J segment 3 bases; nucleotides outside the gene matches: 9. Germline values: CDR1 SGHRS, CDR2 YFSETQ. This CDR3 region has 18 residues. The DNA for the CDR3 is TGCGCCAGCAGACCCGGGACTAGCGGGGGGGCCGGTACAGATACGCAGTATTTT. Translated, it gives CASRPGTSGGAGTDTQYF.

The chain uses TRBV4-2 and TRBJ2-3; D possibly corresponds to TRBD1 (6 bases). The CDR3 sequence is 15 residues long. Germline V gene data show CDR1 as LGHNA and CDR2 as YNFKEQ. V was trimmed by 0 bases and J by 5 bases, leaving 12 bases between them. This CDR3 is CASSQEWGRQDTQYF. In DNA form, the CDR3 reads TGTGCCAGCAGCCAAGAATGGGGGCGCCAAGATACGCAGTATTTT.

This clonotype appeared a few times. V is TRBV14 and J is TRBJ1-1; the D is unclear. The CDR3 totals 15 residues. The V and J ends lost 4 bases and 10 bases respectively, with 22 bases between them. Germline V gene sequence: CDR1 SGHDN, CDR2 FVKESK. CDR3 coding DNA: TGTGCCAGCAGCCCTATTAAAGGTAGTCGGGTCGGAGCTTTCTTT. This gives the protein CASSPIKGSRVGAFF.

This clonotype was counted many times. The DNA is omitted, as the CDR3 cannot be located on it reliably, and the CDR3 follows TCRdb's listing. The V gene is TRBV18, the J gene TRBJ2-4; TRBD1 is taken as the D call from the table, unchecked against the DNA. Both ends counted, the CDR3 spans 15 residues. Germline lookup yields CDR1 KGHSH and CDR2 LQKENI. CDR3 sequence: CASSPFGPGENIQYF.

This clonotype was observed a few times. V gene TRBV12-3 or TRBV12-4 combines with J gene TRBJ2-3; the D is unclear. This CDR3 comprises 14 residues. Trimming pared 3 bases from V and 0 bases from J, leaving 7 bases between. The CDR3 sequence is CASSLVASTDTQYF. The CDR3, as DNA: TGTGCCAGCAGTTTGGTCGCTAGCACAGATACGCAGTATTTT.

Ten or more counts support this clonotype. J is TRBJ1-4 and V is TRBV4-2; D gene uncertain. The CDR3 has 13 residues. V lost 1 base and J lost 8, with 8 bases in between. The germline CDR1 and CDR2 sequences are LGHNA and YNFKEQ. This CDR3 reads CASSQGGKEKLFF. The CDR3 coding sequence is TGTGCCAGCAGCCAAGGGGGAAAAGAAAAACTGTTTTTT.

This clonotype has just a few counts. This rearrangement joins TRBV14 to TRBJ2-5; D is perhaps TRBD1 (5 bases). Germline V gene lookup returns CDR1 SGHDN and CDR2 FVKESK. V was shortened by 1 base and J by 5 bases, with 14 bases between the two germline ends. The CDR3 extends over 15 amino acids. The CDR3 is CASSQGGRVAETQYF. Here the CDR3 DNA reads TGTGCCAGCAGCCAAGGAGGCAGGGTCGCTGAGACCCAGTACTTC.

This clonotype was seen only a few times. V gene TRBV7-2 combines with J gene TRBJ1-6; unclear D gene. Per the germline V gene, CDR1 is SGHTA and CDR2 is FQGNSA. The CDR3 runs 12 residues. V lost 2 bases and J 9 bases, leaving 5 bases between the germline ends. The CDR3: CASSLITSPLHF. CDR3 nucleotides: TGTGCCAGCAGCTTAATCACTTCACCCCTCCACTTT.

The V and J genes are TRBV7-2 and TRBJ2-7, with 7 bases lining up with TRBD2. Germline-derived CDR1 and CDR2 are SGHTA and FQGNSA. The CDR3 spans 15 residues. The ends lost 0 bases at V and 4 bases at J; junction bases unmatched: 6. In nucleotides, the CDR3 is TGTGCCAGCAGCTTAGCGGGCGGGGGTCTGTACGAGCAGTACTTC. Residues: CASSLAGGGLYEQYF.

This clonotype has just a few counts. This chain connects TRBV6-1 to TRBJ2-7; the D is unclear. Germline assignment: CDR1 MNHNS and CDR2 SASEGT. The CDR3 runs 15 residues. V lost 4 bases, J lost 3 bases, and 16 bases lay in between. DNA of the CDR3: TGTGCCAGCAGTGTTAAAGAAGCCCCAGTCTACGAGCAGTACTTC. Protein product: CASSVKEAPVYEQYF.

This clonotype appeared many times. The chain recombines TRBV7-6 with TRBJ2-1; D call uncertain. CDR3 length equals 14 residues. In germline, CDR1 is SGHVS, CDR2 FNYEAQ. Trimming took 0 bases from V and 9 from J, leaving 12 bases between them. The CDR3 region has the DNA TGTGCCAGCAGCTTAGCGGAAGTCGGGTTTGAGCAGTTCTTC. Residues: CASSLAEVGFEQFF.

In its sample, this clonotype was seen a few times. The rearrangement uses TRBV7-2 and TRBJ2-1; the D gene is possibly TRBD1 (5 bases). Germline CDR1 SGHTA, CDR2 FQGNSA. The ends were cut back, 7 bases at V and 8 bases at J, with 18 bases in the middle. The CDR3 is 14 residues long. The DNA of the CDR3 is TGTGCCAGCACCAGAAACCAGGGTCCGGATGAGCAGTTCTTC. This encodes CASTRNQGPDEQFF.

This clonotype was observed at least ten times. The J gene is TRBJ2-1, the V gene TRBV7-2, with a weak D call TRBD2 (7 bases). There are 16 residues in the CDR3. V lost 5 bases, J lost 7 bases, and 21 bases lay in between. Per the germline V gene, CDR1 is SGHTA and CDR2 is FQGNSA. The CDR3 is CASSLSISGGGNEQFF. The CDR3 DNA is TGTGCCAGCAGCCTGAGCATCTCGGGGGGCGGTAATGAGCAGTTCTTC.

This clonotype showed up just a few times. This chain connects TRBV15 to TRBJ1-1; a possible D gene is TRBD1 (5 bases). V was trimmed by 1 base and J by 0 bases, leaving 9 bases between them. The germline V gene encodes CDR1 LNHNV and CDR2 YYDKDF (reference sequence). The length of the CDR3 is 15 residues. The CDR3 DNA sequence: TGTGCCACCAGCAGAGGCGGGGGTCTGAACACTGAAGCTTTCTTT. It codes for CATSRGGGLNTEAFF.

This clonotype was found a few times. The V call is TRBV5-1, the J call TRBJ2-6, with 9 bases lining up with TRBD1. Germline assignment: CDR1 SGHRS and CDR2 YFSETQ. The J segment lost 2 bases and the V segment lost 5 bases, leaving 5 bases of the junction unmatched. The CDR3 is made up of 16 amino acids. CDR3 in amino acids: CASSLQGAAGANVLTF. In DNA, the CDR3 is TGCGCCAGCAGTTTACAGGGGGCAGCTGGGGCCAACGTCCTGACTTTC.

This clonotype was counted many times. The chain has TRBV5-1 and TRBJ2-1; 11 nucleotides line up with TRBD2. V shed 0 bases, J shed 1 base, and the junction held 6 bases outside the gene matches. CDR1 is SGHRS and CDR2 is YFSETQ in the germline V gene. The CDR3 covers 18 residues. The CDR3 DNA is TGCGCCAGCAGCTTGGACCCGCCTAGCGGGGGGTCCTACAATGAGCAGTTCTTC. Its protein product is CASSLDPPSGGSYNEQFF.

This clonotype was observed a handful of times. The V and J genes are TRBV11-3 and TRBJ2-7, with 8 bases that match TRBD1. Germline V gene data show CDR1 as SGHNT and CDR2 as YENEEA. V shed 9 bases, J shed 6 bases, and the junction held 4 bases outside the gene matches. The CDR3 is 11 amino acids. The CDR3 DNA reads TGTGCCAGACTTGACAGGGGCGAGCAGTACGTC. As protein: CARLDRGEQYV.

The chain joins TRBV7-2 to TRBJ1-6; 7 bases map to TRBD1. CDR1 SGHTA and CDR2 FQGNSA come from the germline V gene. V lost 5 bases and J lost 11; bases outside the gene matches: 3. This CDR3 contains 12 residues. Here the CDR3 DNA reads TGTGCCAGCAGCGGACAGGTACCACCCCTCCACTTT. It encodes CASSGQVPPLHF.

CDR3 region: CASSEGHGTYEQYV. DNA for the CDR3: TGTGCCAGCAGTGAGGGACACGGCACCTACGAGCAGTACGTC. The chain couples TRBV2 to TRBJ2-7, with D possibly matching TRBD1 (6 bases). V shed 3 bases and J shed 2 bases, with 11 bases lying between them. Germline V gives CDR1 SNHLY, CDR2 FYNNEI. This CDR3 spans 14 amino acids.

In this sample, this clonotype turned up many times. The chain carries TRBV10-3 and TRBJ2-7; 7 bases are shared with TRBD1. Germline V gene lookup returns CDR1 ENHRY and CDR2 SYGVKD. This CDR3 is built from 16 residues. V shed 0 bases, J shed 0 bases, and the junction held 5 bases outside the gene matches. The CDR3 sequence is CAISESGTARSYEQYF. The CDR3 DNA reads TGTGCCATCAGTGAGTCGGGGACAGCCCGCTCCTACGAGCAGTACTTC.